This T cell receptor beta chain was observed in a study of glioma-infiltrating T cells (dated by TCRdb to 2015 to 2016). About the investigation overall: Low-grade gliomas were WHO grade II oligodendrogliomas or astrocytomas, and glioblastomas were WHO grade IV tumors sampled at initial rather than recurrent diagnosis. The paired cohort comprised three low-grade glioma patients, 7 or 8 primary glioblastoma patients and three non-glioma patients contributing non-neoplastic brain tissue. Before surgery, glioma patients were given dexamethasone for six or fewer days. The sequencing target for blood libraries was roughly 4- to 10-fold coverage of roughly 980,000 peripheral T cells. To measure divergence between tissue and blood T-cell populations, each tissue-infiltrating repertoire was compared with the peripheral blood repertoire of the same patient. TCR alpha- and beta-chain repertoires were sequenced from glioma tissue, non-neoplastic brain tissue and matched peripheral blood mononuclear cells. Overall results and qualifications from the work: VJ-independent divergence between tissue and blood was found to be below expectation in non-neoplastic patients but above expectation in all gliomas, particularly low-grade gliomas. Only a very small number of CDR3 sequences turned up in both tissue and blood, a result put down to high CDR3 diversity combined with limited sampling. Group comparisons rested on small numbers: three non-neoplastic, three low-grade glioma and under ten glioblastoma patients. Patients with low tissue-blood divergence were marked by a signature set of shared blood CDR3 motifs, and that set was depleted in highly divergent patients.

As encoded in the germline V gene, CDR1 is SNHLY while CDR2 is FYNNEI. The junction carries 16 bases between V and J, which are trimmed by 4 bases and 7 bases respectively. The CDR3, cysteine through phenylalanine, is 14 amino acids long. Only the CDR3 part of the read is kept: 42 bases, read in frame from the first base. The iRepertoire nested amplicon-rescue multiplex PCR (arm-PCR) platform was used to amplify TCR alpha and beta CDR3 regions from RNA. One-step reverse transcription and amplification used roughly 100-400 ng of tissue mRNA or PBMC total RNA as input. Following bead purification, Illumina adapters were added by a secondary multiplex PCR, and the libraries were gel-purified between 200 and 400 bp. Demultiplexing relied on internal 6-nucleotide barcodes carried by the libraries. Sequencing of the libraries was done on an Illumina MiSeq using 2x220 or 2x250 nucleotide paired-end reads. As for the original processing: Paired reads were merged using FLASH 1.2.11 and aligned with BWA-MEM to the GRCh37 human genome, and TRA and TRB reads were then extracted. V and J assignment used an IMGT-derived reference of cassette sequences and CDR3 motifs that included pseudogenes. Reads were translated in three frames, and productive CDR3s were defined by a C…FGXG motif without stop codons. A clonotype was defined as a unique combination of a V-J cassette pair and a CDR3 amino acid sequence. Hamming distance filtering was applied to reads, with thresholds set by the sequence error rate of each sample in mapped regions. Starting from the raw public reads, TCRdb applied fastp trimming at Q25, assembled clones with MiXCR and retained in-frame beta chains. One record per CDR3 amino acid sequence lists the most common genes and DNA. These V and J calls rely on TCRdb rather than the paper's analysis. The sample table records approximately 400,000 distinct CDR3 sequences; 41% of these occur just once. Of the sample, about 12% is held by the ten largest clones.

Immediately after resection, surgical brain or tumor specimens were cryofrozen in liquid nitrogen, and peripheral blood cells were collected at the same time. A few counts support this clonotype. The clone's antigen remains unknown. Base quality data are lacking; no much larger clone is found one base away. Sequenced: glioma tissue, nonneoplastic brain tissue, or PBMCs (not recorded which). The chain uses TRBV2 and TRBJ1-2; confidence is insufficient to name the D gene. The TCR sequence derives from a human donor with low-grade glioma or glioblastoma, undergoing nonglioma brain surgery, or in good health (not recorded which). The CDR3 protein sequence reads: CASSGAVRASGYTF. The DNA is TGTGCCAGCAGTGGTGCGGTAAGGGCCAGTGGCTACACCTTC.